This TCR beta chain came from a study of blood T cell repertoires in COVID-19 (TCRdb year 2020). Study-level background: Samples from collaborators originated in the United States, Italy and Spain and spanned both the acute and convalescent phases of COVID-19. Samples were obtained from the ongoing ImmuneRACE study (first 160 participants) and from some 1,300 subjects provided by 6 global collaborators. The repertoires were released in a freely available public database intended as a resource for research on the immune response to SARS-CoV-2. The sample metadata nearly always contained a de-identified subject ID, COVID-19 status, age in years and sex. Deeply sampled blood TCRbeta repertoires from subjects exposed to, actively infected with, or recovered from COVID-19 were included in the dataset. The prospective study material was composed of cDNA or gDNA derived from T cells, B-cell-depleted T cells, or PBMCs. HLA class I and class II types, where available, came from metadata supplied by the sample provider rather than from assay-based typing. Paper-wide results and their limitations: How much clinical and demographic metadata was included differed by source and by participant, and the metadata was provided uncurated.

For this chain, trimming is 3 bases at the V end and 4 bases at the J end, and the number of junction bases without a gene match is 5. The germline V gene provides CDR1 KGHSH and CDR2 LQKENI. The CDR3 covers 15 residues, taking in both the cysteine and the phenylalanine. The only DNA kept is the CDR3, 45 bases in frame from the first base. The immunoSEQ Assay, a bias-controlled multiplex PCR, was used to amplify TCRbeta CDR3 regions from genomic DNA. The study's own analysis went as follows. The number of nucleated cells in each sample was estimated by amplification of reference gene primers within the assay. Sequence reads were collapsed and filtered to measure the absolute abundance of every unique TCRbeta CDR3 rearrangement. For each sample, productive Simpson clonality was calculated by taking the square root of Simpson's diversity index across productive rearrangements. TCRdb took this table from immuneACCESS and kept in-frame rearrangements with V and J called. Such tables lack part of the clones; where checked against another copy, unresolved V genes explain under half of the gap, and the rest is unexplained. D and trimming were read from the DNA, whereas the V and J calls and clone size are those reported in that table. The sample data list around 95,000 clones, and around four fifths of these were observed just once. The ten most abundant clones make up around 15% of the sample.

Each collaborating institution followed its own protocols to collect whole blood in K2EDTA tubes. For TCRbeta analysis, collaborators shipped samples in one of three forms: frozen whole blood, isolated PBMCs, or DNA extracted from either of those sample types. This clone appeared a single time. It lacks a known antigen. Base qualities are missing; no much larger clone stands one base away. The sequenced sample was peripheral blood. The sequence was collected from a man aged 45-60 years with active or convalescent COVID-19. The rearrangement combines TRBV18 with TRBJ2-1, and 8 junction bases match TRBD2. The DNA is as follows: TGTGCCAGCTCACCTGCGACTAGCGAGTACAATGAGCAGTTCTTC. Translated, it gives CASSPATSEYNEQFF.